The 3 T cell receptor beta chains given below trace back to one sample, sequenced in a study of blood T cell repertoires in COVID-19. Some clones are missing from TCRdb's copy, which holds only in-frame ones; the method was immunoSEQ multiplex PCR. The data contain under 30,000 clones, 75% to 90% of them singletons. The sample was peripheral blood. Every receptor here comes from a human donor with acute or convalescent COVID-19. The donor label of this sample is uncertain.

The chain joins TRBV5-1 to TRBJ2-7, with TRBD1 matching 11 bases. The germline V gene has CDR1 SGHRS and CDR2 YFSETQ. The CDR3 runs to 13 residues. The ends lost 3 bases at V and 11 bases at J; junction bases unmatched: 7. The CDR3 loop reads CASSSSRDRGKYF. The DNA for the CDR3 is TGCGCCAGCAGCTCGTCCCGGGACAGGGGGAAGTACTTC. The full variable domain, completed using reference TRBV5-1 and TRBJ2-7, is KAGVTQTPRYLIKTRGQQVTLSCSPISGHRSVSWYQQTPGQGLQFLFEYFSETQRNKGNFPGRFSGRQFSNSRSEMNVSTLELGDSALYLCASSSSRDRGKYFGPGTRLTVT.

In DNA, the CDR3 is TGTGCCAGCAGCTGGGGGGACAGACCGGGAGAAAAACTGTTTTTT. It translates to CASSWGDRPGEKLFF. The gene calls are TRBV11-2 and TRBJ1-4, with 7 bases identical to TRBD1. Germline assignment: CDR1 SGHAT and CDR2 FQNNGV. The CDR3 has 15 residues. Unmatched junction bases numbered 10, after V lost 4 bases and J lost 8 bases.

The rearrangement uses TRBV11-2 and TRBJ2-7; D is perhaps TRBD1 (5 bases). Germline V gene data show CDR1 as SGHAT and CDR2 as FQNNGV. This CDR3 contains 13 residues. V was trimmed by 4 bases and J by 3 bases, leaving 10 bases between them. The CDR3 region is CASSWQGGYEQYF. In nucleotides, the CDR3 is TGTGCCAGCAGCTGGCAGGGTGGCTACGAGCAGTACTTC.